This T cell receptor (beta chain) was identified in a study of shared clonotypes between healthy human individuals (dated by TCRdb to 2020 to 2022). In terms of the full investigation: Three men and two women, aged 18 to 49 years, made up the cohort. Different laboratories and diverse techniques were used to prepare libraries and sequence TCR repertoires, to increase sequencing depth and limit assay-specific biases. Between about 0.94 and 8.9 billion PBMCs per donor were obtained by leukapheresis. For each donor, three plates each were used for CD4 naive and CD4 memory, two plates were used for CD8 naive, and one plate was used for CD8 memory. To estimate repertoire size and how much clonotypes are shared between individuals, the study performed deep sequencing of blood TCR repertoires from roughly five healthy adults. Overall study outcomes, separate from this receptor: Larger estimated clonotype richness was generally found for naive subsets than for memory subsets. Because the study included a small number of donors, the genetic and exposure-history diversity represented was limited. Approximately 5% of naive CD4, 3.5% of naive CD8, approximately 2% of memory CD4, and 0.35% to 0.5% of memory CD8 clonotypes were shared across several donors. Higher generation probabilities were observed for clonotypes shared by all four sorted-subset donors than for non-shared clonotypes. Only blood was sampled, and tissue TCR repertoires likely differ from those in blood. Even with the large sequencing depth, rarefaction of the sorted-subset datasets indicated that sequencing was incomplete. Pairwise subsampling led to the expectation that sequencing depth would affect the degree of clonotype sharing among donors.

The donors were healthy, HIV-negative adults with no recently reported acute infections or vaccinations. All donors were Caucasian adults living in Nashville, Tennessee, USA. CD4+ T cells were enriched through magnetic negative selection, after which naive cells were positively selected on CD45RA and the remaining negative fraction served as the memory subset. Blood was obtained by leukapheresis, after which PBMCs were separated by Ficoll-Histopaque density gradient centrifugation and cryopreserved in liquid nitrogen vapor phase. Analytical flow cytometry was used to check the purity and quantity of each magnetically sorted T cell population. Each sorted fraction had its genomic DNA isolated and then quantified by UV absorbance on a Nanodrop 2000c. V loses 7 bases, J loses 3 bases, and the germline ends lie 16 bases apart. The germline V gene encodes CDR1 SGHNT and CDR2 YYREEE (reference sequence). From its cysteine to its phenylalanine, the CDR3 spans 15 amino acids. Only the CDR3 DNA stays, 45 bases, in frame from base 1.

Only a few counts were recorded for this clone. This clone's antigen is unknown. Per-base qualities were not stored, and no clone one base away is much larger. Using the deep immunoSEQ assay, TCR CDR3 regions were amplified from genomic DNA by multiplex PCR. Extracted genomic DNA from each cell subset was distributed evenly across all wells of several immunoSEQ 96-well plates, and each plate was treated as a replicate. For sorted subsets, 200 to 250 ng of genomic DNA, equivalent to around 30,000 T cell genomes, went into each replicate PCR. Purified libraries were quantified with a Qubit 3.0 fluorometer, sized on a Bioanalyzer 2100, and re-quantified with the KAPA Library Quantification kit. Every immunoSEQ 96-well plate was sequenced on a separate single-read 150-cycle Illumina NextSeq 550 flow cell. Concerning the study's data processing: Because the immunoSEQ output held only junctional sequences and lacked quality scores, the filtering could not match the filtering applied to full-length reads. Sequences were annotated with PyIR, a Python wrapper for IgBLAST v1.9, and V/J genes and CDR3 were assigned using IMGT germline references. Reads were removed for weak V/J assignments (E-value above 1e-6), missing CDR3, stop codons, out-of-frame junctions, or ambiguous translated residues. V3J clonotypes were defined as sequences sharing an identical inferred V gene, J gene, and CDR3 amino acid sequence. To compute the percentage overlap between repertoires, the number of shared unique clonotypes was divided by the size of the smaller repertoire. RTK rarefaction, the Chao1 estimator, and Recon v2.1 estimates of unobserved clonotypes were used to assess repertoire richness. OLGA was used to compute generation probabilities for all TCRbeta clonotypes that the gDNA method yielded from several donors. Imported from immuneACCESS, the table was reduced by TCRdb to in-frame sequences with V and J called. These copies leave out some clones; in studies compared against another copy, an unresolved V gene accounts for under half, and the cause of the remainder is not known. The V and J calls and clone size were taken over from that table, and D and trimming were inferred from the DNA. The sample profile shows 2.5 million or so clones; roughly nine tenths of them were found once. Around 0.14% of the sample is held by the ten biggest clonotypes.

The chain is made from TRBV5-4 and TRBJ2-2, with the D gene not confidently named. The specimen sequenced was naive CD4+ T cells sorted from blood. The cell subset or site label, as the study defines it: CD45RA+ positively selected. This sequence was found in a man younger than 35 in good health. The DNA sequence reads TGTGCCAGCTCATGGGGTGGAGCTTACACCGGGGAGCTGTTTTTT. Protein translation: CASSWGGAYTGELFF.